The rows below give T cell receptor beta chains drawn from one sample of a study of blood T cell repertoires in COVID-19. Profiling relied on immunoSEQ multiplex PCR, and the TCRdb table lists in-frame clones only, not all of them. The sample consists of 190,000 or so clones, 80% to 90% of them appearing once. Sequenced sample: PBMCs or T cells enriched from blood (not recorded which). These receptors all stem from a man aged 25-45 years who had recovered from COVID-19. The CDR3 runs from the conserved cysteine through the conserved F or W. Each record gives: D gene, V gene, CDR3 protein. The D gene is left open where the match is weak.

D gene: TRBD1; V gene: TRBV5-1; CDR3 protein: CASSMRQGTYEQYF
D gene: NA; V gene: TRBV19; CDR3 protein: CASSTAGDGNTIYF
D gene: NA; V gene: TRBV19; CDR3 protein: CASSIVLGGGNNQPQHF
D gene: NA; V gene: TRBV10-3; CDR3 protein: CAISVRDNYGYTF
D gene: NA; V gene: TRBV10-3; CDR3 protein: CAIRDTGFEAFF
D gene: NA; V gene: TRBV7-2; CDR3 protein: CASSLVAGGGRPLHF
D gene: NA; V gene: TRBV3-1/TRBV3-2; CDR3 protein: CASSQGGQRNTEAFF
D gene: TRBD1; V gene: TRBV7-8; CDR3 protein: CASSLIPGTGGGYEQYF
D gene: NA; V gene: TRBV28; CDR3 protein: CASSPPVGLNTEAFF
D gene: NA; V gene: TRBV19; CDR3 protein: CASSTKQGSQPQHF
D gene: TRBD2; V gene: TRBV28; CDR3 protein: CASTNLAGGPSSYEQYF
D gene: TRBD1; V gene: TRBV29-1; CDR3 protein: CSVDGTGEETQYF
D gene: NA; V gene: TRBV2; CDR3 protein: CASIKRTSPYGYTF
D gene: NA; V gene: TRBV28; CDR3 protein: CASSPSGNRAYGYTF
D gene: TRBD2; V gene: TRBV7-2; CDR3 protein: CASSLKRGGQETQYF
D gene: NA; V gene: TRBV4-2; CDR3 protein: CASSQGKGGGGPYEQYF
D gene: NA; V gene: TRBV19; CDR3 protein: CASSMASGGNQPQHF
D gene: NA; V gene: TRBV25-1; CDR3 protein: CASSDPTVLSATDTQYF
D gene: NA; V gene: TRBV11-2; CDR3 protein: CASSRARAGDTEAFF
D gene: NA; V gene: TRBV4-3; CDR3 protein: CASSQDPGQTNYGYTF
D gene: TRBD2; V gene: TRBV29-1; CDR3 protein: CSVSSGGKDTQYF
D gene: NA; V gene: TRBV11-2; CDR3 protein: CASSLGRVGAGELFF
D gene: TRBD1; V gene: TRBV5-4; CDR3 protein: CASSRTGVNNSPLHF
D gene: TRBD1; V gene: TRBV27; CDR3 protein: CASSFGDRRNYGYTF
D gene: TRBD1; V gene: TRBV7-8; CDR3 protein: CASSRPLGQGVTDTQYF
D gene: NA; V gene: TRBV18; CDR3 protein: CASSLDRARISYNEQFF
D gene: NA; V gene: TRBV3-1/TRBV3-2; CDR3 protein: CASSQQDRDYSNQPQHF
D gene: NA; V gene: TRBV15; CDR3 protein: CATSSSGLTLTDTQYF
D gene: NA; V gene: TRBV5-1; CDR3 protein: CASSLFSQSDEQYF
D gene: NA; V gene: TRBV7-2; CDR3 protein: CASSSGLYNSPLHF